This T cell receptor (beta chain) was documented in a study of blood T cell repertoires in COVID-19. Looking at the study overall: COVID-19 samples from acute and convalescent phases originated in the United States, Italy and Spain. Sample material is recorded as cDNA or gDNA derived from T cells, B-cell-depleted T cells, or PBMCs.

In the authors' methods: Amplification of reference gene primers provided the estimated nucleated cell counts. Measured with immunoSEQ multiplex PCR; TCRdb has only the in-frame clones, and not every one. V, J and clone size are taken as reported in that table, and D and trimming were inferred from the DNA itself. Here the sample spans approximately 37,000 clones, over 70% being singletons. Germline V lookup: CDR1 GTSNPN, CDR2 SVGIG (reference sequence). The CDR3 spans 16 residues. The rearrangement uses TRBV30 and TRBJ2-6; D is perhaps TRBD1 (7 bases). The sequencing input was peripheral blood. The sequence came from a human donor in a cohort sampled during active COVID-19. DNA of the CDR3: TGTGCTTGCCCAGGGGGAGGCCTTGCAGGGGCCAACGTCCTGACTTTC. Protein product: CACPGGGLAGANVLTF.